This record looks at one TCR beta chain sequence and its context. The sample holds many counts of this clonotype. No cognate antigen has been identified for it. No clone much larger than this one lies a single base away; base qualities are absent. This specimen's treatment or condition label, per the study, means: allogeneic hematopoietic cell transplantation with graft depleted of TCRalphabeta T cells and CD19 B cells. Transplant recipients were children who received TCRalphabeta/CD19-depleted allogeneic hematopoietic cell grafts. Library preparation employed PCR. TCRdb lists the instrument as Illumina HiSeq 2500. To normalize quantification of the TCRbeta repertoire, the TCR libraries were built with molecular barcoding that relied on unique molecular identifiers. Using fastp trimming at Q25 and MiXCR clonotype assembly, TCRdb reanalyzed the public sequencing data and kept in-frame beta chains. Every entry covers one CDR3 protein and lists the most common genes and DNA from its rows. The sample includes approximately 520,000 distinct CDR3 sequences, with over 10% observed a single time. The ten largest clones add up to 14% of the sample.

The sample belongs to a study of T-cell reconstitution after alpha-beta-depleted transplantation in children (dated by TCRdb to between 2015 and 2016). For context, the study as a whole: The study quantitatively tracked T-cell immune reconstitution after TCRalphabeta/CD19-depleted allogeneic hematopoietic cell transplantation in children using TCR repertoire profiling.

Results and caveats for the whole study, not just this receptor: The high TCRbeta diversity at day 60 in some patients was ascribed to recipient T cells and intrathymic progenitors that had survived conditioning. Over subsequent months, a decline in hyperexpanded clone frequencies was noted, and after one year, T-cell counts and TCRbeta diversity were mostly ascribed to newly produced T cells. About two months after transplant, the apparently early recovery of alphabetaT-cell counts reportedly depended on just several hundred clones that had expanded rapidly and came from non-depleted graft cells.

This sequence originates from a female patient between 2 and 10 years old who had a stem cell transplant for aplastic anemia, so the T cells may come from the graft donor. The sample here was PBMCs, mostly from graft donor cells, taken 180 days after TCRalphabeta/CD19-depleted stem cell transplant.

The DNA reads TGCGCCAGCATGGAGCGGAGGGGGAATGAGCAGTTCTTC. Translated, it reads CASMERRGNEQFF. This chain joins TRBV10-1 to TRBJ2-1; the D region is possibly TRBD1 or TRBD2, each matching across 6 bases. A distance of 14 bases separates the germline ends of V and J, which lose 7 bases and 7 bases respectively. Taken from the germline V gene (reference sequence), the CDR1 and CDR2 loops are WNHNN and SYGVQD. From the cysteine up to the phenylalanine, the CDR3 has a length of 13 residues. Only the CDR3 part of the read is kept: 39 bases, read in frame from the first base.